This TCR beta chain was documented in a study of technical replicates of blood from several donors. Assay: immunoSEQ multiplex PCR; the TCRdb copy retains only in-frame clones and omits some. The sample carries 62,000 or so clones, more than 75% recorded once. The sample was PBMCs. This TCR was sampled from a human donor in good health. Some clones in this sample may be carry-over from other donors' samples.

The CDR3 region has the DNA TGTGCCAGCACCCCCAAGGGGTTCTCTGAGCAGTTCTTC. Translating gives CASTPKGFSEQFF. This chain uses TRBV6-5 with TRBJ2-1; tentative D call: TRBD1 (5 bases). V lost 7 bases and J 9 bases, leaving 16 bases between the germline ends. There are 13 residues in the CDR3. CDR1 and CDR2 (germline): MNHEY, SVGAGI.